The 6 T cell receptor beta chains below were found in one sample sequenced in a study of blood T cells in healthy people across ages. A second roughly 6 to 12 cycle PCR used barcoded and J-beta primers. One entry per CDR3 protein, called by TCRdb with MiXCR from the 5' RACE reads. The sample contains about 630,000 distinct CDR3 sequences, 21% of which appear only once. Sample: blood. The receptors originated from a man between 70 and 80 years old in good health.

V is TRBV9 and J is TRBJ1-2, with 8 bases lining up with TRBD1. Germline-derived CDR1 and CDR2 are SGDLS and YYNGEE. V was pared by 4 bases and J by 6 bases, with 11 bases of the junction left unmatched. This CDR3 is built from 15 residues. CDR3 residues: CASSLHDRGGNGYTF. The CDR3, as DNA: TGTGCCAGCAGCCTCCACGACAGGGGCGGGAATGGCTACACCTTC.

V gene TRBV6-5 combines with J gene TRBJ2-6, with D uncertain. Per the germline V gene, CDR1 is MNHEY and CDR2 is SVGAGI. Trimming took off 4 bases at V and 0 bases at J, with 7 bases between the two ends. CDR3 length: 15 residues. For the CDR3, the DNA is TGTGCCAGCAGTTCCATACACTCTGGGGCCAACGTCCTGACTTTC. Residues: CASSSIHSGANVLTF.

The rearrangement uses TRBV5-1 and TRBJ1-6; TRBD1 might be the D (6 bases). The CDR3 runs 16 residues. V lost 0 bases to trimming and J lost 2 bases, with 9 bases between them. Germline lookup yields CDR1 SGHRS and CDR2 YFSETQ. The DNA of the CDR3 is TGCGCCAGCAGCTTGGCAGACAGGACCTATAATTCACCCCTCCACTTT. It translates to CASSLADRTYNSPLHF.

This clonotype was observed a handful of times. The chain couples TRBV7-2 to TRBJ2-5; 11 nucleotides agree with TRBD1. The ends lost 4 bases at V and 7 bases at J; junction bases unmatched: 8. Germline CDR1 is SGHTA and CDR2 is FQGNSA. This CDR3 contains 15 residues. In nucleotides, the CDR3 is TGTGCCAGCAGCTCCCCCGGGACAGGGGGGGGGACCCAGTACTTC. Protein product: CASSSPGTGGGTQYF.

The chain has TRBV28 and TRBJ2-7; D perhaps matches TRBD1 (6 bases). This CDR3 comprises 12 residues. Germline CDR1 MDHEN, CDR2 SYDVKM. Trimming left V 4 bases short and J 5 bases short, with 9 bases between. The CDR3: CASSSRTDEQYF. The CDR3 nucleotides read TGTGCCAGCAGTTCAAGGACAGACGAGCAGTACTTC.

This clonotype turned up a few times. The gene calls are TRBV20-1 and TRBJ2-5; D may be TRBD1 (5 bases). The DNA end is more similar to TRBJ2-7, so the J call may be wrong. Germline CDR1 and CDR2: DFQATT and SNEGSKA (reference sequence). The CDR3 contains 15 residues. The CDR3 here is CSARLLDRISYEQYF. The CDR3 DNA is TGCAGTGCTAGGTTACTTGACAGAATCTCCTACGAGCAGTACTTC.